This TCR beta chain was captured in a study of CD8+ T cells in alopecia areata. Study information: Treatment of the treated patients consisted of oral tofacitinib, 5 to 10 mg twice daily. The protocol delivered tofacitinib for 6 to 18 months, then withdrew it for 6 months. Overall study results and limits: Across lesional scalp, and particularly alopecia totalis/universalis, clonality surpassed that of normal scalp.

CDR1 and CDR2 from the germline V gene are GTSNPN and SVGIG (reference sequence). CDR3 length: 12 amino acids. Trimming removed 2 bases at V and 2 bases at J, with 6 bases between. RNA, once extracted, was reverse transcribed into cDNA for use as the sequencing template. Data came from immunoSEQ multiplex PCR; TCRdb stores just in-frame clones and leaves some out. This table has 130,000 to 150,000 clones, 45% to 60% appearing once. Comment on this clone: Its cognate antigen is unknown. Other DNA sequences in this sample translate to the same CDR3.

The study team obtained lesional scalp punch biopsies and peripheral blood from alopecia areata patients. The receptor's source is a human donor with alopecia areata. Sequences were derived from CD4+ T cells sorted from blood, sampled at week 0. V gene TRBV30 combines with J gene TRBJ2-5; perhaps TRBD1 as D (5 bases). CDR3 sequence (DNA): TGTGCCTGGAGTTCAGGGCAAGAGACCCAGTACTTC. Translated, it gives CAWSSGQETQYF.